What follows are 7 T cell receptor beta chains derived from one specimen sequenced in a study of cytomegalovirus exposure and HLA in healthy donors. Primers included in the PCR were 60 Vbeta and 13 Jbeta primers. Clones were sequenced by immunoSEQ multiplex PCR, and TCRdb holds only the in-frame ones, with some missing. The table has under 200,000 clones, 75% seen once. The sample comprised PBMCs. The receptors originated from a woman aged 45 to 65 in good health and CMV-seropositive.

This chain uses TRBV5-1 with TRBJ1-1, with a weak D call TRBD1 (6 bases). From germline, CDR1 is SGHRS and CDR2 YFSETQ. The CDR3 spans 14 residues. V was pared by 4 bases and J by 3 bases, with 13 bases between. CDR3: CASSQQGTDTEAFF. In DNA, the CDR3 is TGCGCCAGCAGCCAACAGGGAACGGACACTGAAGCTTTCTTT.

The V call is TRBV10-3, the J call TRBJ1-2; D may be TRBD1 (6 bases). Germline loops: CDR1 ENHRY, CDR2 SYGVKD. V lost 4 bases and J 9 bases, leaving 18 bases between the germline ends. The CDR3 totals 14 residues. The CDR3 sequence: CAISVTGTDLSYTF. Here the CDR3 DNA reads TGTGCCATCAGTGTAACAGGGACCGATCTGAGCTACACCTTC.

The V gene is TRBV7-3, the J gene TRBJ2-1; TRBD1 matches at 8 bases. Germline-derived CDR1 and CDR2 are SGHTA and FQGTGA. Trimming at V came to 3 bases and at J to 7 bases, leaving 8 bases not matched to a gene. The CDR3 has 15 amino acids. DNA of the CDR3: TGTGCCAGCAGCTTGGGGACAGGCCTCGGGAATGAGCAGTTCTTC. Translating gives CASSLGTGLGNEQFF.

The CDR3 reads CASRQTRQGFLAFF. CDR3 coding DNA: TGTGCCAGTAGACAGACAAGACAGGGTTTCCTGGCTTTCTTT. The chain is built from TRBV19 and TRBJ1-1, with 7 nucleotides matching TRBD1. Germline CDR1 LNHDA, CDR2 SQIVND (reference sequence). After removal of 6 bases from V and 11 bases from J, the junction contained 15 bases not matched to a gene. The CDR3 loop spans 14 amino acids.

DNA for the CDR3: TGTGCCAGTAAGGGGCGCCTCGGCTCTGGGGCCAACGTCCTGACTTTC. It translates to CASKGRLGSGANVLTF. This rearrangement joins TRBV19 to TRBJ2-6, with D possibly matching TRBD1 (5 bases). Germline CDR1 LNHDA, CDR2 SQIVND (reference sequence). V shed 7 bases and J shed 0 bases, with 13 bases lying between them. This CDR3 comprises 16 residues.

V usage is TRBV5-6 and J usage is TRBJ1-4, with 11 bases aligning to TRBD1. In germline, CDR1 is SGHDT, CDR2 YYEEEE. Unmatched junction bases numbered 7, after V lost 5 bases and J lost 7 bases. This CDR3 is built from 15 residues. CDR3 loop: CASRETGTGGEKLFF. CDR3 DNA: TGTGCCAGCAGAGAAACCGGGACAGGGGGTGAAAAACTGTTTTTT.

The chain uses TRBV6-5 and TRBJ2-6; no clear D. V dropped 7 bases and J dropped 0 bases, with 7 bases sitting between them. Looked up from germline, CDR1 is MNHEY and CDR2 is SVGAGI. This CDR3 region has 14 residues. The CDR3, as DNA: TGTGCCAGCATTGCGTCCTCTGGGGCCAACGTCCTGACTTTC. Amino acid sequence: CASIASSGANVLTF.